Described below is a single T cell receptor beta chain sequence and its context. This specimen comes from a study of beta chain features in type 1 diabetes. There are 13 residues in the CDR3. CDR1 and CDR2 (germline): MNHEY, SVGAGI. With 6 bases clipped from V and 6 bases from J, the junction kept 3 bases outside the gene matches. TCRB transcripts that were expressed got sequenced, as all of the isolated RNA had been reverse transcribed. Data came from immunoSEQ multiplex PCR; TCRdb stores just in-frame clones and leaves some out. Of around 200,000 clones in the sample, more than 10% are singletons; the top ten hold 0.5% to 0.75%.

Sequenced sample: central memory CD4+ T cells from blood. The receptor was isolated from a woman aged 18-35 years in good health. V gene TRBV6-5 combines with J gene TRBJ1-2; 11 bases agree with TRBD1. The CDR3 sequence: CASRGQGANGYTF. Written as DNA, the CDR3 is TGTGCCAGCAGAGGACAGGGGGCGAATGGCTACACCTTC.